A single sample is the source of the 19 T cell receptor beta chains below, sequenced in a study of T cells after yellow fever vaccination. Each CDR3 protein is one row after TCRdb ran MiXCR on the 5' RACE reads. The sample includes about 630,000 distinct CDR3 sequences, 10% to 15% of them seen just once. Source: PBMCs, taken on the day of the yellow fever booster vaccination. These receptors originate from a man aged 25-45 years who received the YFV17D yellow fever vaccine.

The chain couples TRBV14 to TRBJ1-1; D unresolved. The germline V gene has CDR1 SGHDN and CDR2 FVKESK. The CDR3 sequence is 14 residues long. Trimming removed 3 bases at V and 6 bases at J, with 14 bases between. The CDR3 region is CASSQGVRSSEAFF. For the CDR3, the DNA is TGTGCCAGCAGCCAGGGCGTTAGGTCCTCTGAAGCTTTCTTT.

The CDR3 region has the DNA TGTGCCAGTAGTATGGCCAGTTATGGCTACACCTTC. This gives the protein CASSMASYGYTF. The chain couples TRBV19 to TRBJ1-2; D remains unclear. V shed 3 bases and J shed 5 bases, with 7 bases lying between them. In germline, CDR1 is LNHDA, CDR2 SQIVND (reference sequence). This CDR3 is 12 amino acids long.

CDR3 sequence: CASSGVGQRAGSYEQYF. The DNA for the CDR3 is TGCGCCAGCAGTGGTGTGGGACAGAGAGCTGGGAGCTACGAGCAGTACTTC. The chain is built from TRBV10-2 and TRBJ2-7, with 7 bases fitting TRBD1. V lost 4 bases to trimming and J lost 3 bases; unmatched junction nucleotides: 15. CDR3 length equals 17 residues. Germline V gene data show CDR1 as WSHSY and CDR2 as SAAADI.

The J gene is TRBJ2-7, the V gene TRBV4-3; 9 bases agree with TRBD2. CDR3 length: 14 amino acids. V lost 3 bases, J lost 3 bases, and 3 bases stayed unmatched. The germline V gene encodes CDR1 LGHNA and CDR2 YSLEER. CDR3 sequence reads: CASSQTTSGYEQYF. For the CDR3, the DNA is TGCGCCAGCAGCCAGACGACTAGCGGCTACGAGCAGTACTTC.

This clonotype was seen ten or more times. The V and J genes are TRBV29-1 and TRBJ1-2, with D perhaps TRBD1 (5 bases). In germline, CDR1 is SQVTM, CDR2 ANQGSEA. V was pared by 6 bases and J by 8 bases, with 19 bases between. This CDR3 has 13 amino acids. CDR3 sequence reads: CSVAVQGGSGYTF. CDR3 DNA sequence: TGCAGCGTGGCGGTGCAGGGCGGCTCCGGCTACACCTTC.

The genes are TRBV15 and TRBJ2-3; 7 positions match TRBD2. V was pared by 8 bases and J by 3 bases, with 8 bases of the junction left unmatched. The CDR3 loop spans 14 amino acids. CDR1 is LNHNV and CDR2 is YYDKDF in the germline V gene (reference sequence). This CDR3 is CATLGGRTTDTQYF. The CDR3 region has the DNA TGTGCCACCCTTGGCGGGAGAACGACAGATACGCAGTATTTT.

This clonotype was counted only a few times. The J gene is TRBJ2-1, the V gene TRBV28; unclear D gene. Trimming left V 4 bases short and J 6 bases short, with 10 bases between. CDR3 length equals 13 residues. Germline CDR1 is MDHEN and CDR2 is SYDVKM. The CDR3 is CASSYTLANEQFF. The CDR3 region has the DNA TGTGCCAGCAGTTACACTCTTGCCAATGAGCAGTTCTTC.

This clonotype was seen more than once but under ten times. V is TRBV3-1 and J is TRBJ2-7; 9 nucleotides match TRBD2. V gave up 3 bases and J gave up 1 base; unmatched junction bases: 4. The CDR3 is made up of 15 amino acids. CDR1 is LGHDT, CDR2 YNNKEL, per germline (reference sequence). The CDR3 loop is CASSHPSGMSYEQYF. CDR3 in DNA: TGTGCCAGCAGCCATCCTAGCGGGATGTCCTACGAGCAGTACTTC.

The rearrangement uses TRBV18 and TRBJ2-2; D gene ambiguous. Germline CDR1 and CDR2: KGHSH and LQKENI. The CDR3 has 13 amino acids. V lost 0 bases, J lost 4 bases, and 3 bases lay in between. Here the CDR3 reads CASSPPSTGELFF. DNA for the CDR3: TGTGCCAGCTCACCACCGTCCACCGGGGAGCTGTTTTTT.

The chain employs TRBV27 and TRBJ2-7, with D possibly matching TRBD1 (6 bases). Germline CDR1 and CDR2: MNHEY and SMNVEV (reference sequence). V was trimmed by 8 bases and J by 1 base, leaving 12 bases between them. CDR3 size: 13 residues. The CDR3 sequence: CASAVDSSYEQYF. Written as DNA, the CDR3 is TGTGCCAGCGCCGTGGACAGTTCCTACGAGCAGTACTTC.

This clonotype showed up just a few times. The V gene is TRBV29-1, the J gene TRBJ2-7; the D gene is possibly TRBD2 (6 bases). Germline CDR1 is SQVTM and CDR2 is ANQGSEA. This CDR3 is 14 amino acids long. Trimming took off 4 bases at V and 2 bases at J, with 15 bases between the two ends. The CDR3 loop is CSVVGDWGTYEQYF. The CDR3 bases are TGCAGCGTTGTAGGGGACTGGGGTACCTACGAGCAGTACTTC.

This clonotype was seen more than once but under ten times. DNA of the CDR3: TGTGCCAGCAGCCAACTAGCAACGGATACGCAGTATTTT. Residues: CASSQLATDTQYF. This chain joins TRBV3-1 and TRBJ2-3; D is possibly TRBD2 (5 bases). Trimming removed 2 bases at V and 6 bases at J, with 9 bases between. Germline values: CDR1 LGHDT, CDR2 YNNKEL (reference sequence). The CDR3 totals 13 residues.

This clonotype was seen more than once but under ten times. The rearrangement links TRBV27 to TRBJ1-1; perhaps TRBD1 as D (5 bases). This CDR3 has 15 residues. Looked up from germline, CDR1 is MNHEY and CDR2 is SMNVEV (reference sequence). Trimming shortened V by 7 bases and J by 1 base, and 16 bases separated the two germline ends. CDR3 sequence (DNA): TGTGCCAGCAAGCATGGGACCATGACGAACACTGAAGCTTTCTTT. Translation gives CASKHGTMTNTEAFF.

The gene calls are TRBV6-1 and TRBJ2-2; 8 bases align to TRBD2. Trimming took 6 bases from V and 1 from J; bases not matched to a gene: 1. The V gene's germline CDR1 is MNHNS and CDR2 SASEGT. The length of the CDR3 is 14 residues. This chain's CDR3 is CASRREENTGELFF. The CDR3 bases are TGTGCCAGCAGGCGGGAGGAGAACACCGGGGAGCTGTTTTTT.

In this sample, this clonotype turned up a few times. The chain couples TRBV7-9 to TRBJ1-1, with TRBD1 as a possible D gene (6 bases). The germline V gene encodes CDR1 SEHNR and CDR2 FQNEAQ (reference sequence). V lost 6 bases and J lost 2, with 10 bases in between. The CDR3 is 13 amino acids. The CDR3 bases are TGTGCCAGCAGACTGACAGGTAACACTGAAGCTTTCTTT. This codes for CASRLTGNTEAFF.

This clonotype was observed many times. The chain uses TRBV4-3 and TRBJ1-4, with D perhaps matching TRBD1 (5 bases). The length of the CDR3 is 15 residues. Germline CDR1 and CDR2: LGHNA and YSLEER. V was pared by 4 bases and J by 5 bases, with 14 bases between. CDR3 in amino acids: CASSLAGGWNEKLFF. CDR3 DNA sequence: TGCGCCAGCAGCCTAGCCGGGGGTTGGAATGAAAAACTGTTTTTT.

This chain links TRBV7-9 with TRBJ1-2, with no clear D. This CDR3 has 13 residues. Germline V gene lookup returns CDR1 SEHNR and CDR2 FQNEAQ (reference sequence). V lost 1 base to trimming and J lost 3 bases, with 6 bases between them. In nucleotides, the CDR3 is TGTGCCAGCAGCTTAGATGGCGACTATGGCTACACCTTC. It specifies CASSLDGDYGYTF.

In its sample, this clonotype was seen a few times. The V and J genes are TRBV12-3 or TRBV12-4 and TRBJ2-2; D is undetermined. The CDR3 spans 14 residues. The V and J ends lost 3 bases and 7 bases respectively, with 12 bases between them. CDR3 bases: TGTGCCAGCAGTTTGGGCTTCGGTGGCGGGGAGCTGTTTTTT. As protein: CASSLGFGGGELFF.

The chain has TRBV12-3 or TRBV12-4 and TRBJ1-2; TRBD1 is a possible D gene (6 bases). Trimming shortened V by 7 bases and J by 4 bases, and 16 bases separated the two germline ends. The CDR3 extends over 14 amino acids. The CDR3 region is CASTIGGATYGYTF. The CDR3 bases are TGTGCCAGCACTATAGGGGGGGCAACCTATGGCTACACCTTC.